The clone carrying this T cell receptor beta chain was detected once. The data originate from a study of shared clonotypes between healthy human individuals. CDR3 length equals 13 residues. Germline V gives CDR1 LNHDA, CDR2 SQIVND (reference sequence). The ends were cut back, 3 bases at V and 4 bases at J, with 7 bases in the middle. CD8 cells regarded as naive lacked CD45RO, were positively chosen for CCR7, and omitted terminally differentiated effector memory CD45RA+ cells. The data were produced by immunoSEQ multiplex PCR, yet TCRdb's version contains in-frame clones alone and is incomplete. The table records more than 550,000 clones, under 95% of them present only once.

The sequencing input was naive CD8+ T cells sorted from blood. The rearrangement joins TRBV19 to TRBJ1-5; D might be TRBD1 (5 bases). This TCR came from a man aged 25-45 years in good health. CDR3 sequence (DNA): TGTGCCAGTAGTATCGGGGGAAATCAGCCCCAGCATTTT. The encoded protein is CASSIGGNQPQHF.